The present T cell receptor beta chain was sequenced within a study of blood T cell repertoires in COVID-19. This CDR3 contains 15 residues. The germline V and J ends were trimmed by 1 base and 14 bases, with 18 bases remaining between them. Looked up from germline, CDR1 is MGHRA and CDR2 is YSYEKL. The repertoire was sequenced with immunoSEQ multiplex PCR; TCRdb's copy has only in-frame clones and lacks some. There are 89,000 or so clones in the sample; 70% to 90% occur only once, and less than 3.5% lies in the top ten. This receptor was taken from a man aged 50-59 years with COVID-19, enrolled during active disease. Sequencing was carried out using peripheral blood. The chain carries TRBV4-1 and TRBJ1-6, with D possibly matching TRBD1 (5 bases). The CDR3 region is CASSQALGTSLSLHF. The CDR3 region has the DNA TGCGCCAGCAGCCAAGCCCTCGGGACTTCACTTTCCCTCCACTTT.